The present entry profiles one T cell receptor (beta chain) with its context. The CDR3 is made up of 12 amino acids. The germline V and J ends were trimmed by 6 bases and 6 bases, with 9 bases remaining between them. Germline loops: CDR1 KGHSH, CDR2 LQKENI. These data belong to a study of blood T cell repertoires in COVID-19. In the original workflow: Reference gene primer amplification gave estimated nucleated cell counts. Clones were sequenced by immunoSEQ multiplex PCR, and TCRdb holds only the in-frame ones, with some missing. That table gives V, J and clone size, and the DNA gave D and trimming. The table includes some 260,000 clones, approximately 90% detected once.

The receptor was derived from a woman aged 25 to 39 with acute COVID-19. This rearrangement joins TRBV18 to TRBJ2-1; D may be TRBD2 (6 bases). The sequenced material came from PBMCs or T cells enriched from blood (not recorded which). The CDR3 here is CASSPGSNEQFF. CDR3 coding DNA: TGTGCCAGCTCTCCCGGGAGCAATGAGCAGTTCTTC.